This entry concerns a single TCR beta chain. No antigen is known for it. One end of the junction does not line up with germline, which may come from a read error. Researchers built TCR beta libraries using quantitative 5'-RACE with molecular barcodes. TCRdb reanalysed the 5' RACE reads using MiXCR and keeps one entry per CDR3 protein. The repertoire holds 500,000 to 550,000 distinct CDR3 sequences, with roughly 13% as singletons. These data originate in a study of CD8 T cells in ankylosing spondylitis. General study results and limits: Significant enrichment of disease-linked clones was reported in matched ankylosing spondylitis synovial fluid. What seemed typical of ankylosing spondylitis blood was a TCR beta motif built from 7 or 8 highly homologous variants. Disease-associated clones were CD8+ and fairly uncommon in peripheral blood. Earlier studies detected some motif variants in reactive arthritis synovial fluid and blood.

CDR3 length: 14 residues. In germline, CDR1 is SNHLY, CDR2 FYNNEI. Sequenced sample: blood, either unsorted or a sorted T cell fraction (not recorded which). The chain carries TRBV2 and TRBJ1-1, with a weak D call TRBD1 (5 bases). This clonotype was sampled from a male donor with ankylosing spondylitis. The CDR3 sequence: CVSAVSGGSKEAFF. The CDR3, as DNA: TGTGTCAGCGCTGTATCCGGGGGGAGTAAGGAAGCTTTCTTT.